These 19 T cell receptor beta chains came from one sample sequenced in a study of cytomegalovirus exposure and HLA in healthy donors. PCR primers comprised 60 Vbeta and 13 Jbeta primers. TCRdb keeps only in-frame clones here, not all; method: immunoSEQ multiplex PCR. The table lists some 110,000 clones, 73% of them singletons. Sequenced material: PBMCs. The receptors come from a man aged 55 to 70 in good health and CMV-seropositive.

The V gene is TRBV6-5, the J gene TRBJ2-1; a possible D gene is TRBD2 (6 bases). This CDR3 comprises 16 residues. Trimming took 0 bases from V and 8 from J, leaving 17 bases between them. From germline, CDR1 is MNHEY and CDR2 SVGAGI. CDR3 sequence (DNA): TGTGCCAGCAGTTACTCCGGACTACCCCCTGTCGATGAGCAGTTCTTC. Protein product: CASSYSGLPPVDEQFF.

CDR3 bases: TGTGCCAGCAGCTTAGGGGACAGGGCGGCGTACTTC. Its protein product is CASSLGDRAAYF. The chain couples TRBV7-9 to TRBJ2-7; 9 nucleotides agree with TRBD1. Germline-derived CDR1 and CDR2 are SEHNR and FQNEAQ (reference sequence). The CDR3 sequence is 12 residues long. The V gene end was trimmed by 1 base and the J gene end by 12 bases; junction bases not matched to a gene: 4.

V is TRBV6-1 and J is TRBJ1-5; D not resolved. This CDR3 comprises 14 residues. Germline V CDR1 and CDR2: MNHNS, SASEGT. V was shortened by 4 bases and J by 4 bases, with 11 bases between the two germline ends. The CDR3 DNA reads as TGTGCCAGCAGTGTCCAAACAGCAAATCAGCCCCAGCATTTT. Its translation is CASSVQTANQPQHF.

The chain is built from TRBV5-4 and TRBJ2-7; maybe TRBD1 (6 bases). This CDR3 has 13 amino acids. Trimming stripped 4 bases from V and 6 bases from J, with 14 bases between. CDR1 SGHNT and CDR2 YYREEE come from the germline V gene (reference sequence). This chain's CDR3 is CASSHLEGVEQYF. CDR3 coding DNA: TGTGCCAGCAGCCACCTAGAGGGGGTCGAGCAGTACTTC.

CDR3 amino acids: CSVGQFGLTYEQYF. DNA for the CDR3: TGCAGCGTTGGACAGTTCGGCCTCACCTACGAGCAGTACTTC. The chain couples TRBV29-1 to TRBJ2-5, with a possible D match to TRBD1 (5 bases). The last part of the DNA fits TRBJ2-7 better; the J call may be wrong. The CDR3 sequence is 14 residues long. The germline V gene encodes CDR1 SQVTM and CDR2 ANQGSEA.

The chain joins TRBV5-5 to TRBJ1-1; D is undetermined. Germline values: CDR1 SGHKS, CDR2 YYEKEE (reference sequence). The CDR3 runs 13 residues. Trimming removed 3 bases from V and 1 base from J, with 7 bases in between. CDR3 sequence reads: CASSSQANTEAFF. CDR3 sequence (DNA): TGTGCCAGCAGCTCCCAGGCGAACACTGAAGCTTTCTTT. The variable domain in full, with the rest retrieved from reference TRBV5-5 and TRBJ1-1, is DAGVTQSPTHLIKTRGQQVTLRCSPISGHKSVSWYQQVLGQGPQFIFQYYEKEERGRGNFPDRFSARQFPNYSSELNVNALLLGDSALYLCASSSQANTEAFFGQGTRLTVV.

This clone has a handful of counts. The chain links TRBV5-3 to TRBJ1-3; D remains unclear. TRBV5-3 is treated as an ORF (open reading frame) with a function not yet certain. Deletions cut 6 bases from V and 0 bases from J, with 4 bases between. CDR3 length: 12 amino acids. The chain's CDR3 is CARMSSGNTIYF. For the CDR3, the DNA is TGTGCCAGAATGAGCTCTGGAAACACCATATATTTT.

This sequence joins TRBV5-4 and TRBJ2-2; 12 bases line up with TRBD2. Trimming took 0 bases from V and 2 from J; bases not matched to a gene: 2. Germline CDR1 and CDR2: SGHNT and YYREEE (reference sequence). The length of the CDR3 is 17 residues. The CDR3 region has the DNA TGTGCCAGCAGCTTGGTGACTAGCGGGGGAAACACCGGGGAGCTGTTTTTT. Its protein is CASSLVTSGGNTGELFF.

The V gene is TRBV5-1, the J gene TRBJ1-2; weak D call: TRBD1 (5 bases). The germline V and J ends were trimmed by 0 bases and 3 bases, with 18 bases remaining between them. This CDR3 is 17 amino acids long. CDR1 is SGHRS and CDR2 is YFSETQ in the germline V gene. DNA for the CDR3: TGCGCCAGCAGCTTGGGGACCGGAGGAGGGGATGACTATGGCTACACCTTC. This gives the protein CASSLGTGGGDDYGYTF.

The chain couples TRBV30 to TRBJ1-2, with TRBD1 as a possible D gene (5 bases). The V gene's germline CDR1 is GTSNPN and CDR2 SVGIG (reference sequence). The CDR3 spans 13 residues. The V end was cut by 3 bases, the J end by 8 bases, with 16 bases between. The CDR3 spells CAWRQDQGGGYTF. CDR3 sequence (DNA): TGTGCCTGGAGACAGGATCAAGGAGGGGGCTACACCTTC. Based on the CDR3 plus reference TRBV30 and TRBJ1-2, the full variable domain is SQTIHQWPATLVQPVGSPLSLECTVEGTSNPNLYWYRQAAGRGLQLLFYSVGIGQISSEVPQNLSASRPQDRQFILSSKKLLLSDSGFYLCAWRQDQGGGYTFGSGTRLTVV.

The chain recombines TRBV28 with TRBJ2-7; tentatively, D is TRBD1 (5 bases). V was trimmed by 5 bases and J by 2 bases, leaving 13 bases between them. Per germline, CDR1 MDHEN and CDR2 SYDVKM. This CDR3 spans 14 amino acids. The CDR3 protein is CASSPQGHTYEQYF. The CDR3 DNA follows: TGTGCCAGCAGTCCCCAGGGTCACACCTACGAGCAGTACTTC.

This rearrangement joins TRBV10-3 to TRBJ2-3; TRBD2 matches 11 bases. V gave up 5 bases and J gave up 4 bases; unmatched junction bases: 8. This CDR3 has 16 amino acids. CDR1 and CDR2 (germline): ENHRY, SYGVKD. CDR3 nucleotide sequence: TGTGCCATCAGTTTAGAGCTAGCGGGGGGCGCAGATACGCAGTATTTT. Protein sequence: CAISLELAGGADTQYF.

V usage is TRBV7-3 and J usage is TRBJ2-2, with 8 bases fitting TRBD1. With 5 bases clipped from V and 6 bases from J, the junction kept 8 bases outside the gene matches. The CDR3 length is 15 residues. Germline lookup yields CDR1 SGHTA and CDR2 FQGTGA. The CDR3 region has the DNA TGTGCCAGCAGCCAAGGACAGGGAAGATCCGGGGAGCTGTTTTTT. It encodes CASSQGQGRSGELFF.

The chain uses TRBV7-2 and TRBJ1-5; D unclear. From germline, CDR1 is SGHTA and CDR2 FQGNSA. The CDR3 consists of 15 residues. The germline V and J ends were trimmed by 3 bases and 0 bases, with 9 bases remaining between them. The CDR3 DNA reads TGTGCCAGCAGCTTTAACAGTATTAGCAATCAGCCCCAGCATTTT. The encoded protein is CASSFNSISNQPQHF.

CDR3 in amino acids: CASSLVTAAGGHEQYF. The CDR3 DNA sequence: TGTGCCAGCAGCTTAGTAACGGCGGCGGGGGGACACGAGCAGTACTTC. This chain links TRBV7-6 with TRBJ2-7; 8 bases map to TRBD2. Germline values: CDR1 SGHVS, CDR2 FNYEAQ. The CDR3 covers 16 residues. V was pared by 1 base and J by 5 bases, with 10 bases of the junction left unmatched.

The J gene is TRBJ1-2, the V gene TRBV6-4; D is unclear. Trimming pared 2 bases from V and 4 bases from J, leaving 11 bases between. The CDR3 is 14 amino acids. Germline V gene data show CDR1 as MRHNA and CDR2 as SNTAGT. In DNA, the CDR3 is TGTGCCAGCAGTGACAAGGGAGGGAGCTATGGCTACACCTTC. Its translation is CASSDKGGSYGYTF.

The chain links TRBV6-5 to TRBJ1-6; 7 nucleotides match TRBD1. The germline V gene has CDR1 MNHEY and CDR2 SVGAGI. V lost 6 bases, J lost 8 bases, and 10 bases stayed unmatched. This CDR3 is 15 amino acids long. The CDR3 protein is CASSLQGTGDSPLHF. The CDR3 region has the DNA TGTGCCAGCAGCTTACAGGGGACGGGGGATTCACCCCTCCACTTT.

Only a few counts were recorded for this clone. The chain carries TRBV5-1 and TRBJ1-1, with a weak D call TRBD1 (6 bases). Trimming took 4 bases from V and 5 from J, leaving 12 bases between them. This CDR3 spans 13 amino acids. CDR1 is SGHRS, CDR2 YFSETQ, per germline. CDR3 sequence reads: CASSQQGTTEAFF. CDR3 coding DNA: TGCGCCAGCAGCCAACAGGGTACTACTGAAGCTTTCTTT.

With respect to this clone: In the same sample, other DNA sequences code for this CDR3. The chain is built from TRBV5-6 and TRBJ1-1; D gene unclear. There are 12 residues in the CDR3. V lost 4 bases, J lost 0 bases, and 4 bases lay in between. Germline V CDR1 and CDR2: SGHDT, YYEEEE. The chain's CDR3 is CASSLVNTEAFF. CDR3 nucleotides: TGTGCCAGCAGCCTCGTGAACACTGAAGCTTTCTTT.